One T cell receptor (beta chain) is described in this entry. The antigen is unknown. The data were taken from a study of T cell responses to AZD1222 COVID-19 vaccine. Study conclusions and caveats: Repertoires were sampled only after the peak T cell response. Females outnumbered males among donors, who were mostly white British; clonal diversity was possibly underestimated. The study identified only 6 or 7 AZD1222 recipients as seropositive at baseline.

CDR1 and CDR2 from the germline V gene are MGHRA and YSYEKL. The CDR3 sequence is 16 residues long. Trimming shortened V by 1 base and J by 5 bases, and 17 bases separated the two germline ends. Assay: immunoSEQ multiplex PCR; the TCRdb copy retains only in-frame clones and omits some. The repertoire consists of 80,000 to 100,000 clones, with around 83% occurring once and the leading ten covering 5.6%. The sequence was obtained from an adult who received the AZD1222 COVID-19 vaccine. Sequencing was performed on peripheral blood, taken 28 days after the second AZD1222 dose. The V and J genes are TRBV4-1 and TRBJ1-1; D is possibly TRBD1 (5 bases). The CDR3: CASSQGPGRWVTEAFF. Written as DNA, the CDR3 is TGCGCCAGCAGCCAAGGCCCGGGACGGTGGGTGACTGAAGCTTTCTTT.